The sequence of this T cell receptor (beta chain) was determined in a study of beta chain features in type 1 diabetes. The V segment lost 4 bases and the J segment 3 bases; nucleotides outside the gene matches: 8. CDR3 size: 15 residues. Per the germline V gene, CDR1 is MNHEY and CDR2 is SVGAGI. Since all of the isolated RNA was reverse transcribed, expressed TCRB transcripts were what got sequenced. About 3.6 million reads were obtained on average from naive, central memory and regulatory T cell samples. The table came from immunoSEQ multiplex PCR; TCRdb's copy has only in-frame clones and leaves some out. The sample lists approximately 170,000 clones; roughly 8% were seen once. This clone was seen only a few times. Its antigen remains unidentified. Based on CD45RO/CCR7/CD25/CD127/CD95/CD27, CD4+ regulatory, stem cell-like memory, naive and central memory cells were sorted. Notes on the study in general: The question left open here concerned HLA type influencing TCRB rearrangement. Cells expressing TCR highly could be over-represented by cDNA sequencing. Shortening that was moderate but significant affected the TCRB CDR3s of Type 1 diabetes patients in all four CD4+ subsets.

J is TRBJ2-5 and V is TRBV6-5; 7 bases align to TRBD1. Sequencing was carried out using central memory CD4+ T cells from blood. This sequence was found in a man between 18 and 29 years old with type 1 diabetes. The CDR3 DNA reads TGTGCCAGCAGTTGGAAGTGGGGACAGAAAGAGACCCAGTACTTC. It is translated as CASSWKWGQKETQYF.